This paragraph reports one T cell receptor beta chain. Antigen: not known. Germline CDR1 and CDR2: SGDLS and YYNGEE. V was trimmed by 4 bases and J by 0 bases, leaving 13 bases between them. The CDR3 runs 16 residues. The data originate from a study of cytomegalovirus exposure and HLA in healthy donors. Study outcomes and limitations: Rare TCR sequences predominated, though certain public TCRs were found in many donors. Among the CMV-associated chains, three were confirmed in vitro as specific for CMV antigens.

Use of 60 Vbeta and 13 Jbeta primers characterized the PCR. The protocol was immunoSEQ multiplex PCR, while the TCRdb copy is restricted to in-frame clones and leaves out a portion. This table holds about 110,000 clones, more than 65% found once. The receptor's source is a boy under 18 in good health and CMV-seronegative. The source material was PBMCs. The chain is built from TRBV9 and TRBJ1-4, with D possibly TRBD1 on 6 matching bases. CDR3 loop: CASSRQDVATNEKLFF. CDR3 nucleotides: TGTGCCAGCAGCAGACAGGACGTTGCAACTAATGAAAAACTGTTTTTT.